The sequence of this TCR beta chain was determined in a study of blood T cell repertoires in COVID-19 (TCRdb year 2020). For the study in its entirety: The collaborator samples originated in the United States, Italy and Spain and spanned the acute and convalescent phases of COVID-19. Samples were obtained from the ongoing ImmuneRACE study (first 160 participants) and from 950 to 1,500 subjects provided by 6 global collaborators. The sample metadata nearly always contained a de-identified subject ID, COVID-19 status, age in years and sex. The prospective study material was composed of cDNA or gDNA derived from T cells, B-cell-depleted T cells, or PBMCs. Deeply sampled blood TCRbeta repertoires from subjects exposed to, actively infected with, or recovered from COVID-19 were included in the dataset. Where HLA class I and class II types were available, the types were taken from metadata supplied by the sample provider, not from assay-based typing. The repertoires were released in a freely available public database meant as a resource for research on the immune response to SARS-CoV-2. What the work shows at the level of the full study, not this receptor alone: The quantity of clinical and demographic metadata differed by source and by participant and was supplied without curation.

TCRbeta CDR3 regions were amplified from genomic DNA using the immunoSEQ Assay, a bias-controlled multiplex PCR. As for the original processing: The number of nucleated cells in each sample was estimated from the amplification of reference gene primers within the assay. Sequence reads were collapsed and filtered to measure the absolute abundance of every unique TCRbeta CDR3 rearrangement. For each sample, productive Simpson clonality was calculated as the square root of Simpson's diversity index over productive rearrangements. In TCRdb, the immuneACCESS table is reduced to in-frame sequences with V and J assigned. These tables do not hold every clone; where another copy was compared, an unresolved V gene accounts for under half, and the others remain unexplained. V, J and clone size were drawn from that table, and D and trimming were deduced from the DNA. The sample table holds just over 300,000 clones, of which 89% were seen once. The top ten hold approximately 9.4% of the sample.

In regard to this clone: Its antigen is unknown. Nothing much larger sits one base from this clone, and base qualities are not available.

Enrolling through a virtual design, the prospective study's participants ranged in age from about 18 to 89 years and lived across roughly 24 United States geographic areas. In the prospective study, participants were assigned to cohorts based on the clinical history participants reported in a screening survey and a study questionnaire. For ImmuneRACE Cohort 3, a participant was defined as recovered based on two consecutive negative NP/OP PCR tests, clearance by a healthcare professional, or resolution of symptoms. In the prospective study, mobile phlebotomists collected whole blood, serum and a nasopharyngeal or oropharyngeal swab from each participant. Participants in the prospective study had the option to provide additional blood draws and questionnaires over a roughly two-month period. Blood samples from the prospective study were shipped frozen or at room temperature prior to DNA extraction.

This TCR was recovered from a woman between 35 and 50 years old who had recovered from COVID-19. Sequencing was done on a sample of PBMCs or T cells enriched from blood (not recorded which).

The base sequence is TGTGCCAGCAGTCAAGACAGGGGCCAGCCCCAGCATTTT. Protein translation: CASSQDRGQPQHF. The chain uses TRBV5-4 and TRBJ1-5, with 8 bases aligning to TRBD1. Spanning cysteine to phenylalanine, the CDR3 consists of 13 amino acids. Solely the CDR3 DNA is kept, with 39 bases framed from the first base. The V end gives up 5 bases and the J end 7 bases, leaving 5 bases in the junction not matched to a gene. Looking up the germline V gene (reference sequence) yields CDR1 SGHNT and CDR2 YYREEE.